Listed here are 11 T cell receptor beta chains from one sample, sequenced in a study of T cell responses to AZD1222 COVID-19 vaccine. Data came from immunoSEQ multiplex PCR; TCRdb stores just in-frame clones and leaves some out. The sample lists around 96,000 clones, just over 85% seen once, with approximately 5.6% in the top ten. The source was peripheral blood, collected 28 days after the second AZD1222 dose. The receptors stem from an adult who received the AZD1222 COVID-19 vaccine.

This clone was seen once. The rearrangement joins TRBV7-3 to TRBJ2-2; D unclear. V lost 5 bases, J lost 0 bases, and 1 base lay in between. The CDR3 covers 12 residues. The germline V gene has CDR1 SGHTA and CDR2 FQGTGA. The CDR3 bases are TGTGCCAGCAGCCCGAACACCGGGGAGCTGTTTTTT. Its protein is CASSPNTGELFF.

This chain uses TRBV30 with TRBJ2-1; TRBD2 might be the D (7 bases). The germline gives CDR1 GTSNPN, CDR2 SVGIG (reference sequence). Trimming took 4 bases from V and 1 from J, leaving 17 bases between them. This CDR3 contains 16 residues. The DNA for the CDR3 is TGTGCCTGGAAGGGGGGGGAGAGGTGGTCCTACAATGAGCAGTTCTTC. This translates into CAWKGGERWSYNEQFF.

The gene calls are TRBV7-9 and TRBJ1-4; unclear D gene. CDR3 length: 15 amino acids. Germline CDR1 is SEHNR and CDR2 is FQNEAQ (reference sequence). V lost 3 bases, J lost 0 bases, and 8 bases lay in between. CDR3 sequence: CASSFLGTTNEKLFF. Here the CDR3 DNA reads TGTGCCAGCAGCTTCCTGGGGACAACTAATGAAAAACTGTTTTTT.

The chain is built from TRBV29-1 and TRBJ1-3; D might be TRBD1 (5 bases). The CDR3 contains 14 residues. V lost 7 bases to trimming and J lost 0 bases, with 13 bases between them. Germline assignment: CDR1 SQVTM and CDR2 ANQGSEA. The CDR3 spells CSATEQSSGNTIYF. CDR3 in DNA: TGCAGCGCGACAGAACAAAGCTCTGGAAACACCATATATTTT.

This clone was observed a single time. The chain joins TRBV7-2 to TRBJ1-2; tentative D call: TRBD1 (6 bases). This CDR3 region has 14 residues. V lost 5 bases and J lost 10, with 20 bases in between. Germline CDR1 SGHTA, CDR2 FQGNSA. The CDR3 spells CASSPTRGGRPYTF. In DNA form, the CDR3 reads TGTGCCAGCAGCCCTACGCGGGGGGGCAGACCCTACACCTTC.

Here the CDR3 reads CASSLTREGRHEQYF. The DNA of the CDR3 is TGTGCCAGCAGCTTAACGCGGGAGGGCCGCCACGAGCAGTACTTC. The chain recombines TRBV7-3 with TRBJ2-7; TRBD2 matches at 9 bases. Trimming at V came to 0 bases and at J to 5 bases, leaving 5 bases not matched to a gene. This CDR3 has 15 amino acids. Germline V gene sequence: CDR1 SGHTA, CDR2 FQGTGA.

The J gene is TRBJ1-2, the V gene TRBV6-1; D not resolved. The CDR3 runs 14 residues. Germline assignment: CDR1 MNHNS and CDR2 SASEGT. Trimming left V 2 bases short and J 6 bases short, with 13 bases between. CDR3 residues: CASSESGRNDGYTF. DNA for the CDR3: TGTGCCAGCAGTGAATCTGGCAGAAACGATGGCTACACCTTC.

The chain recombines TRBV5-4 with TRBJ2-7, with unresolved D. Germline V gene sequence: CDR1 SGHNT, CDR2 YYREEE (reference sequence). This CDR3 has 13 amino acids. V was shortened by 2 bases and J by 1 base, with 7 bases between the two germline ends. The CDR3 here is CASSFGGSYEQYF. As DNA, the CDR3 is TGTGCCAGCAGCTTCGGCGGTTCCTACGAGCAGTACTTC.

J is TRBJ2-3 and V is TRBV7-3; possibly TRBD1 for D (5 bases). The CDR3 length is 14 residues. V was clipped by 8 bases and J by 2 bases, with 14 bases between them. Germline V lookup: CDR1 SGHTA, CDR2 FQGTGA. Here the CDR3 reads CASRHLGPTDTQYF. The CDR3 region has the DNA TGTGCCAGCCGCCATTTGGGGCCCACAGATACGCAGTATTTT.

This sequence joins TRBV9 and TRBJ2-1, with TRBD2 as a possible D gene (6 bases). The CDR3 loop spans 14 amino acids. Trimming removed 0 bases from V and 4 bases from J, with 8 bases in between. The germline gives CDR1 SGDLS, CDR2 YYNGEE. CDR3 region: CASSVGRGYNEQFF. CDR3 bases: TGTGCCAGCAGCGTAGGTCGGGGGTACAATGAGCAGTTCTTC.

This chain joins TRBV19 and TRBJ2-1; 7 bases line up with TRBD2. The CDR3 extends over 16 amino acids. V dropped 10 bases and J dropped 7; count of bases not matched to a gene: 19. Germline assignment: CDR1 LNHDA and CDR2 SQIVND (reference sequence). CDR3 in DNA: TGTGCCACTAGATTTACCCTGCGGGTGGGGGGGAATGAGCAGTTCTTC. This translates into CATRFTLRVGGNEQFF. The full variable domain, in which reference TRBV19 and TRBJ2-1 provide the parts outside the CDR3, is DGGITQSPKYLFRKEGQNVTLSCEQNLNHDAMYWYRQDPGQGLRLIYYSQIVNDFQKGDIAEGYSVSREKKESFPLTVTSAQKNPTAFYLCATRFTLRVGGNEQFFGPGTRLTVL.